The 18 T cell receptor beta chains below all came from one sample that was sequenced in a study of blood T cell repertoires in COVID-19. Measured with immunoSEQ multiplex PCR; TCRdb has only the in-frame clones, and not every one. Seen here are 400,000 to 500,000 clones, roughly 88% observed once, and the top ten hold around 1.5%. Sequenced material: PBMCs or T cells enriched from blood (not recorded which). The receptors were sampled from a woman younger than 35 who had been exposed to COVID-19.

This sequence joins TRBV20-1 and TRBJ1-3, with D unclear. The CDR3 contains 13 residues. CDR1 DFQATT and CDR2 SNEGSKA come from the germline V gene (reference sequence). Trimming pared 3 bases from V and 1 base from J, leaving 7 bases between. The CDR3 loop is CSASPGSGNTIYF. The CDR3 nucleotides are TGCAGTGCTAGTCCGGGGTCTGGAAACACCATATATTTT.

J is TRBJ1-3 and V is TRBV7-2; TRBD1 might be the D (5 bases). CDR3 size: 17 residues. From germline, CDR1 is SGHTA and CDR2 FQGNSA. The V gene lost 0 bases and the J gene lost 1 base, with 13 bases spanning the gap. CDR3: CASSLAGQGISGNTIYF. The CDR3, as DNA: TGTGCCAGCAGCTTAGCGGGCCAGGGTATATCTGGAAACACCATATATTTT.

The rearrangement links TRBV4-3 to TRBJ1-5; TRBD1 might be the D (6 bases). This CDR3 region has 18 residues. Germline CDR1 LGHNA, CDR2 YSLEER. Trimming took 4 bases from V and 1 from J, leaving 20 bases between them. The CDR3 sequence is CASSPQRTTGPSNQPQHF. As DNA, the CDR3 is TGCGCCAGCAGCCCACAACGAACGACAGGCCCGAGCAATCAGCCCCAGCATTTT.

The chain has TRBV12-3 or TRBV12-4 and TRBJ1-2; 7 bases are a match to TRBD1. The J segment lost 8 bases and the V segment lost 5 bases, leaving 2 bases of the junction unmatched. This CDR3 spans 11 amino acids. DNA of the CDR3: TGTGCCAGCAGTGGGACAGCCGGCTACACCTTC. It codes for CASSGTAGYTF.

V usage is TRBV5-8 and J usage is TRBJ1-4, with D tentatively TRBD1 (5 bases). The CDR3 sequence is 15 residues long. Germline loops: CDR1 SGHTS, CDR2 YDEGEE. V was trimmed by 4 bases and J by 8 bases, leaving 18 bases between them. The DNA of the CDR3 is TGTGCCAGCAGCCCAATCAATCCAGGGTCCGAAAAACTGTTTTTT. This sequence encodes CASSPINPGSEKLFF.

V is TRBV7-9 and J is TRBJ1-1; D remains unclear. V lost 5 bases, J lost 3 bases, and 22 bases lay in between. CDR3 length: 17 amino acids. CDR1 is SEHNR and CDR2 is FQNEAQ in the germline V gene (reference sequence). The CDR3 nucleotides read TGTGCCAGCAGCGCAACGGCCGGTCTCGACGGGGACACTGAAGCTTTCTTT. Encoded protein: CASSATAGLDGDTEAFF.

V gene TRBV6-5 combines with J gene TRBJ2-7, with 10 bases lining up with TRBD1. After removal of 4 bases from V and 7 bases from J, the junction contained 7 bases not matched to a gene. CDR3 length: 14 residues. The V gene's germline CDR1 is MNHEY and CDR2 SVGAGI. The CDR3 DNA sequence: TGTGCCAGCAGTTCCGGGACAGGGGTCCAAGAGCAGTACTTC. This sequence encodes CASSSGTGVQEQYF.

V gene TRBV28 combines with J gene TRBJ2-7, with 8 bases aligning to TRBD2. V trimming: 7 bases; J trimming: 6 bases; junction bases outside the gene matches: 8. Germline V gene lookup returns CDR1 MDHEN and CDR2 SYDVKM. This CDR3 contains 13 residues. CDR3 region: CASTRGGWGEQYF. The DNA of the CDR3 is TGTGCCAGCACCCGGGGGGGGTGGGGCGAGCAGTACTTC. Full variable domain (missing parts from reference TRBV28 and TRBJ2-7): DVKVTQSSRYLVKRTGEKVFLECVQDMDHENMFWYRQDPGLGLRLIYFSYDVKMKEKGDIPEGYSVSREKKERFSLILESASTNQTSMYLCASTRGGWGEQYFGPGTRLTVT.

This clone was recorded a few times. This chain uses TRBV29-1 with TRBJ2-7, with D tentatively TRBD1 (5 bases). Trimming removed 1 base at V and 3 bases at J, with 16 bases between. The germline CDR1 and CDR2 sequences are SQVTM and ANQGSEA. The CDR3 spans 15 residues. CDR3 coding DNA: TGCAGCGTTGAAGGCTTGGCAGGGAAGGGCTACGAGCAGTACTTC. Translated, it gives CSVEGLAGKGYEQYF.

The chain recombines TRBV4-2 with TRBJ1-6; D unresolved. Trimming took off 0 bases at V and 0 bases at J, with 15 bases between the two ends. CDR3 length equals 19 residues. Germline CDR1 LGHNA, CDR2 YNFKEQ. Here the CDR3 reads CASSQDRAFGGSYNSPLHF. In DNA form, the CDR3 reads TGTGCCAGCAGCCAAGATCGGGCCTTCGGAGGCTCCTATAATTCACCCCTCCACTTT.

J is TRBJ1-6 and V is TRBV28; D unclear. CDR3 length equals 13 residues. Germline values: CDR1 MDHEN, CDR2 SYDVKM. Trimming took off 8 bases at V and 10 bases at J, with 15 bases between the two ends. The CDR3 loop is CASGGSSSSPLHF. The CDR3 coding sequence is TGTGCCAGCGGAGGCTCTTCCTCCTCACCCCTCCACTTT. The variable domain in full, completed from reference TRBV28 and TRBJ1-6, reads DVKVTQSSRYLVKRTGEKVFLECVQDMDHENMFWYRQDPGLGLRLIYFSYDVKMKEKGDIPEGYSVSREKKERFSLILESASTNQTSMYLCASGGSSSSPLHFGNGTRLTVT.

The rearrangement joins TRBV28 to TRBJ2-1; 13 bases fit TRBD2. With V trimmed by 3 bases and J by 8 bases, 4 bases remained unmatched. This CDR3 comprises 15 residues. Germline V gene lookup returns CDR1 MDHEN and CDR2 SYDVKM. CDR3 coding DNA: TGTGCCAGCAGTTTGGGGACTAGCGGGGCGGATGAGCAGTTCTTC. Amino acids: CASSLGTSGADEQFF.

The chain employs TRBV7-2 and TRBJ1-5, with unresolved D. The V end lost 1 base, the J end lost 5 bases, and 15 bases lay between the germline ends. The germline V gene encodes CDR1 SGHTA and CDR2 FQGNSA. The CDR3 loop spans 16 amino acids. The CDR3 nucleotides read TGTGCCAGCAGCTTAGTTTCCGGGGAGGGATATCAGCCCCAGCATTTT. Amino acids: CASSLVSGEGYQPQHF.

The rearrangement joins TRBV6-4 to TRBJ2-5, with 10 positions matching TRBD2. J lost 4 bases, V lost 5 bases, and 10 bases had no gene match. CDR1 is MRHNA and CDR2 is SNTAGT in the germline V gene. The CDR3 length is 16 residues. The CDR3 sequence is CASSKSGGAGGETQYF. CDR3 in DNA: TGTGCCAGCAGTAAAAGCGGGGGGGCTGGAGGAGAGACCCAGTACTTC.

The chain has TRBV5-4 and TRBJ1-2; D uncertain. The germline V gene encodes CDR1 SGHNT and CDR2 YYREEE (reference sequence). This CDR3 region has 19 residues. V shed 0 bases and J shed 1 base, with 22 bases lying between them. The CDR3 loop is CASSLERASLAAINYGYTF. CDR3 DNA sequence: TGTGCCAGCAGCTTGGAGCGGGCCAGCCTTGCCGCAATTAACTATGGCTACACCTTC.

The rearrangement uses TRBV3-1 (or the pseudogene TRBV3-2) and TRBJ2-2; no reliable D call. V was cut by 0 bases and J by 5 bases, with 4 bases left in between. The CDR3 has 13 amino acids. Germline lookup yields CDR1 LGHDT and CDR2 YNNKEL (reference sequence). The chain's CDR3 is CASSQESTGELFF. The CDR3 DNA reads as TGTGCCAGCAGCCAAGAATCTACCGGGGAGCTGTTTTTT.

CDR3 region: CASSFRLAAETQYF. CDR3 in DNA: TGTGCCAGCAGTTTTCGACTAGCTGCCGAGACCCAGTACTTC. V gene TRBV28 combines with J gene TRBJ2-5; 7 positions match TRBD2. CDR3 length: 14 amino acids. Germline V lookup: CDR1 MDHEN, CDR2 SYDVKM. V gave up 3 bases and J gave up 5 bases; unmatched junction bases: 6.

The CDR3 protein is CASSSGTGEPYGYTF. DNA for the CDR3: TGTGCCAGCAGCTCCGGGACAGGGGAACCCTATGGCTACACCTTC. This chain joins TRBV5-6 and TRBJ1-2, with 10 bases matching TRBD1. The CDR3 consists of 15 residues. V was clipped by 3 bases and J by 4 bases; unmatched bases: 6. Germline loops: CDR1 SGHDT, CDR2 YYEEEE.